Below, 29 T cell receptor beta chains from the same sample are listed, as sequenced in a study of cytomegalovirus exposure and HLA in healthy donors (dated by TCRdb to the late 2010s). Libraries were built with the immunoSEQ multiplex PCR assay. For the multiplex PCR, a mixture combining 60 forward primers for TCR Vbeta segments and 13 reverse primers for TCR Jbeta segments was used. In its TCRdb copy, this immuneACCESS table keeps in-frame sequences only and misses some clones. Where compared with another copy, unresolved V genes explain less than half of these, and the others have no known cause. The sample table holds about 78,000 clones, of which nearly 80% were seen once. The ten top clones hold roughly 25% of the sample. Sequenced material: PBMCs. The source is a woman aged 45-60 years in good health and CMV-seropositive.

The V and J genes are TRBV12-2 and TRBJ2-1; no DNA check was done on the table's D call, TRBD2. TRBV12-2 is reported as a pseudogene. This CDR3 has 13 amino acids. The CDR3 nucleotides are TGTGCAAGTCGCTCCATAGTCGACAATGAGCAGTTCTTC. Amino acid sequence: CASRSIVDNEQFF.

The CDR3 bases are TGTGCCAGCAGCCAAGCGGCTAGCGGGAGTATGAGTGAGCAGTTCTTC. The encoded protein is CASSQAASGSMSEQFF. The V call is TRBV4-2, the J call TRBJ2-1; 10 nucleotides agree with TRBD2. The CDR3 is made up of 16 amino acids. The V segment lost 1 base and the J segment 9 bases; nucleotides outside the gene matches: 9. The germline gives CDR1 LGHNA, CDR2 YNFKEQ.

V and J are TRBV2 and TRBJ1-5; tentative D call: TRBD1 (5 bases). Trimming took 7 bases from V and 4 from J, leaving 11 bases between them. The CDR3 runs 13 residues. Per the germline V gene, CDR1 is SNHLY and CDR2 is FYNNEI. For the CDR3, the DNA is TGTGCCAGCAAGACAGAAGGGAATCAGCCCCAGCATTTT. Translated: CASKTEGNQPQHF.

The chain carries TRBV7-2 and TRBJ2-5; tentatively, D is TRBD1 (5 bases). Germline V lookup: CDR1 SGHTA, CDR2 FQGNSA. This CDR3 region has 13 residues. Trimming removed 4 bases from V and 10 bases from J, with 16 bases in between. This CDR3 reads CASSSYLDQGQYF. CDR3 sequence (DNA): TGTGCCAGCAGCTCCTACCTAGATCAGGGCCAGTACTTC.

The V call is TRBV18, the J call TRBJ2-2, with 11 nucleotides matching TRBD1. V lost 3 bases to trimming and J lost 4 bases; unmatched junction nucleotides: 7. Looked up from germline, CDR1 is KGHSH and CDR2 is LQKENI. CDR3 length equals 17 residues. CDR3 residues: CASSPQGQGVITGELFF. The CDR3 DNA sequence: TGTGCCAGCTCACCGCAGGGACAGGGGGTTATCACCGGGGAGCTGTTTTTT.

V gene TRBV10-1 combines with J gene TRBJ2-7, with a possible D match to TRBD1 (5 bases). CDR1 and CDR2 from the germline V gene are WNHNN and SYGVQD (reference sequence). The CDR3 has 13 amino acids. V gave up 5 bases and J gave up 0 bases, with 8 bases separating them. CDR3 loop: CASSTGGSYEQYF. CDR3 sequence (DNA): TGCGCCAGCAGTACAGGCGGCTCCTACGAGCAGTACTTC.

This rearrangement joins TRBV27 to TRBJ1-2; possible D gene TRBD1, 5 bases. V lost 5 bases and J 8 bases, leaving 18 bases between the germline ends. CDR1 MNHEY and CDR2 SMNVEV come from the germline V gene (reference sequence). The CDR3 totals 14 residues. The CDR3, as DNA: TGTGCCAGCAGTCGCGACAGATTTCTTTTAGGCTACACCTTC. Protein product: CASSRDRFLLGYTF.

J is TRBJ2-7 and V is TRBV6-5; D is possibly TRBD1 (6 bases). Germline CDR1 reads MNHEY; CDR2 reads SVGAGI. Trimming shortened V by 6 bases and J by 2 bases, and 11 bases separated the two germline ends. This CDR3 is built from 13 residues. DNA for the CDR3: TGTGCCAGCAGCGGGACAAGGACCTACGAGCAGTACTTC. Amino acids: CASSGTRTYEQYF.

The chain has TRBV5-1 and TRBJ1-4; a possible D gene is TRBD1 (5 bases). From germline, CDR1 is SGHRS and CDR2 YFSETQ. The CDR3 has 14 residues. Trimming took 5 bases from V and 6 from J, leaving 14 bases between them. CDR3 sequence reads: CASRGTVGDEKLFF. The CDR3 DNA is TGCGCCAGCAGAGGGACTGTAGGGGATGAAAAACTGTTTTTT.

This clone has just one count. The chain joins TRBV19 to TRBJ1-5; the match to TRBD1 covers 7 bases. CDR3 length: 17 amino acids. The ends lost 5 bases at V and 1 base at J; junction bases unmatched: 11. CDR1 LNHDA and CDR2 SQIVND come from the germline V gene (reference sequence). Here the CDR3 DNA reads TGTGCCAGTAGTTCAATCCACAGGGGAAGAAGCAATCAGCCCCAGCATTTT. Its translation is CASSSIHRGRSNQPQHF.

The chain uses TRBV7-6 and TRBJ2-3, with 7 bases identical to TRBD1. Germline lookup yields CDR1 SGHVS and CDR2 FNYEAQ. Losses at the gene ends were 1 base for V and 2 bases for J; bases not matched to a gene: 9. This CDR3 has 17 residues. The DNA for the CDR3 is TGTGCCAGCAGCTTAGGAAACCCGGGACAGATCACAGATACGCAGTATTTT. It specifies CASSLGNPGQITDTQYF. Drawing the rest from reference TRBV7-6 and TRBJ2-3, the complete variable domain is GAGVSQSPRYKVTKRGQDVALRCDPISGHVSLYWYRQALGQGPEFLTYFNYEAQQDKSGLPNDRFSAERPEGSISTLTIQRTEQRDSAMYRCASSLGNPGQITDTQYFGPGTRLTVL.

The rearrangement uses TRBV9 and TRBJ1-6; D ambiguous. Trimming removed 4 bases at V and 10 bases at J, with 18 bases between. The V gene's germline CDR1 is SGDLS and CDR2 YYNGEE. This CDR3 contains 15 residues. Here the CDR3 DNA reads TGTGCCAGCAGCCTCGAGGGCAGGTTAGGGTCACCCCTCCACTTT. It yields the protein CASSLEGRLGSPLHF.

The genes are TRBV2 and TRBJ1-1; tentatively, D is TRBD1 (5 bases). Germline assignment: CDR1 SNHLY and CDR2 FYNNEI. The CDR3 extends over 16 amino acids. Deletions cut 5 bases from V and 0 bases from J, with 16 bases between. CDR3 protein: CASSSPLAGLNTEAFF. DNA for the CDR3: TGTGCCAGCAGTTCCCCCCTGGCGGGGCTGAACACTGAAGCTTTCTTT.

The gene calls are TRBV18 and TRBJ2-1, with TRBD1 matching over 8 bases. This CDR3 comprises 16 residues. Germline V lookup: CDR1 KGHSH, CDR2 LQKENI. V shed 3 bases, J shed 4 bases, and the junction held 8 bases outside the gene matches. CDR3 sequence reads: CASSPTRDRRYNEQFF. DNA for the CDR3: TGTGCCAGCTCACCCACAAGGGACAGGCGATACAATGAGCAGTTCTTC.

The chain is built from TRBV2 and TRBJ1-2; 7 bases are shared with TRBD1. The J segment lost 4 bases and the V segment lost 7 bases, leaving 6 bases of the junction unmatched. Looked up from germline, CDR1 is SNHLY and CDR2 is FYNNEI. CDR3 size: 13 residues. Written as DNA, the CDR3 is TGTGCCAGCATCAGGGGGATTGGCTATGGCTACACCTTC. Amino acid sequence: CASIRGIGYGYTF.

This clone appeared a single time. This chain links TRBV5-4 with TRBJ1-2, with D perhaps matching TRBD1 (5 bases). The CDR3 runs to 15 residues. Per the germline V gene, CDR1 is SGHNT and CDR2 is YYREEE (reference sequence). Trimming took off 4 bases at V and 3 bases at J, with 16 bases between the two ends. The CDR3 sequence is CASSIPSGGDYGYTF. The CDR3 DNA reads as TGTGCCAGCAGCATACCTTCTGGGGGGGACTATGGCTACACCTTC.

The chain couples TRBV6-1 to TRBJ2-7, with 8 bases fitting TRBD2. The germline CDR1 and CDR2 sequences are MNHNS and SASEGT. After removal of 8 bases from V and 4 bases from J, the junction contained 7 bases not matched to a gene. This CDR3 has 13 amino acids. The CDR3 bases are TGTGCCAGCGGGGATAGCGGGACTTACGAGCAGTACGTC. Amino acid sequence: CASGDSGTYEQYV.

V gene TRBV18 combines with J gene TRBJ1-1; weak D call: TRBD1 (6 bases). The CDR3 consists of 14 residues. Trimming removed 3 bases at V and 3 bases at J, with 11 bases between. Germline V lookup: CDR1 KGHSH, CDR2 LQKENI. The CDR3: CASSPTGQHTEAFF. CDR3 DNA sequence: TGTGCCAGCTCACCGACGGGACAACACACTGAAGCTTTCTTT. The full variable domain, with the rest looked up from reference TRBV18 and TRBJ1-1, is NAGVMQNPRHLVRRRGQEARLRCSPMKGHSHVYWYRQLPEEGLKFMVYLQKENIIDESGMPKERFSAEFPKEGPSILRIQQVVRGDSAAYFCASSPTGQHTEAFFGQGTRLTVV.

In DNA form, the CDR3 reads TGTGCCAGCAGCTTACAACAGGGGAACTATGGCTACACCTTC. Translation gives CASSLQQGNYGYTF. V is TRBV5-5 and J is TRBJ1-2, with 7 bases lining up with TRBD1. The CDR3 totals 14 residues. J lost 2 bases, V lost 2 bases, and 3 bases had no gene match. In germline, CDR1 is SGHKS, CDR2 YYEKEE (reference sequence).

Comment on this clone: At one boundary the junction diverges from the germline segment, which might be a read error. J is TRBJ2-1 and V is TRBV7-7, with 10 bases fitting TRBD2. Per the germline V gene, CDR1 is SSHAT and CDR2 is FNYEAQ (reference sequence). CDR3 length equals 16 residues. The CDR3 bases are TGTGCTAGCAGCCAACGGACTAGCGGAACCTACAATGAGCAGTTCTTC. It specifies CASSQRTSGTYNEQFF.

CDR3 DNA sequence: TGTGCCTGGGGGAGGGGCAGGACTAATGAAAAACTGTTTTTT. Its translation is CAWGRGRTNEKLFF. This chain links TRBV30 with TRBJ1-4; tentative D call: TRBD1 (5 bases). The germline V and J ends were trimmed by 5 bases and 2 bases, with 12 bases remaining between them. CDR1 GTSNPN and CDR2 SVGIG come from the germline V gene (reference sequence). The CDR3 is made up of 14 amino acids.

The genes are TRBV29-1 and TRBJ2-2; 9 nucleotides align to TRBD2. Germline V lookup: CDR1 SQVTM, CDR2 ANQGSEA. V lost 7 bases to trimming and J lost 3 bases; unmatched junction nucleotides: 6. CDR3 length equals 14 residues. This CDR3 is CSAKREEDTGELFF. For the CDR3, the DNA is TGCAGCGCTAAGCGGGAGGAGGACACCGGGGAGCTGTTTTTT.

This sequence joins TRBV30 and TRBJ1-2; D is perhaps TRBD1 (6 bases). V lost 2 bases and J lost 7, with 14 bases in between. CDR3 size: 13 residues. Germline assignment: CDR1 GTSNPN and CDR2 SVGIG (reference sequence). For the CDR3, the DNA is TGTGCCTGGAGTATAACAGGGTTCCGTGGCTACACCTTC. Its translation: CAWSITGFRGYTF. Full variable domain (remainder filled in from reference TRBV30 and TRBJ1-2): SQTIHQWPATLVQPVGSPLSLECTVEGTSNPNLYWYRQAAGRGLQLLFYSVGIGQISSEVPQNLSASRPQDRQFILSSKKLLLSDSGFYLCAWSITGFRGYTFGSGTRLTVV.

The CDR3 region is CASSPTSNSNQPQHF. Here the CDR3 DNA reads TGTGCCAGCTCACCAACCAGTAATAGCAATCAGCCCCAGCATTTT. This sequence joins TRBV18 and TRBJ1-5; the D is unclear. Per the germline V gene, CDR1 is KGHSH and CDR2 is LQKENI. The CDR3 consists of 15 residues. The V end lost 2 bases, the J end lost 0 bases, and 8 bases lay between the germline ends.

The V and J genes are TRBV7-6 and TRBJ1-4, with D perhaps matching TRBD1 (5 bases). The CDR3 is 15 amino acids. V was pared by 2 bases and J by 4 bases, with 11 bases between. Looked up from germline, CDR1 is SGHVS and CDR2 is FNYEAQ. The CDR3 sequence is CASSLLAGINEKLFF. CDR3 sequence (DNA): TGTGCCAGCAGCTTATTGGCAGGGATTAATGAAAAACTGTTTTTT.

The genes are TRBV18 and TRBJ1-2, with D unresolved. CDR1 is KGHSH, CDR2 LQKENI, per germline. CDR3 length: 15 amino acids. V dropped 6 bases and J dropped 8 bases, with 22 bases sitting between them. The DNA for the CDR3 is TGTGCCAGCTCGCCTAATGGGAGGGAAGGGAGCGGCTACACCTTC. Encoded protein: CASSPNGREGSGYTF.

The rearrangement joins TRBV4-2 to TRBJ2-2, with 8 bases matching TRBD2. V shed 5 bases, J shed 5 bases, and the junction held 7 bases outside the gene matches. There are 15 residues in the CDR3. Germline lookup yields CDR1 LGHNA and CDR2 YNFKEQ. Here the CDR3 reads CASSSGLEETGELFF. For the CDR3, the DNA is TGTGCCAGCAGCTCGGGACTAGAGGAGACCGGGGAGCTGTTTTTT.

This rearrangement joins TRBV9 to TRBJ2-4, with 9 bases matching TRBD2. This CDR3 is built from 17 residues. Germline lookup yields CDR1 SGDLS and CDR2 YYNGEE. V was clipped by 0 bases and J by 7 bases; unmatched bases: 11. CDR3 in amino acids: CASSVGGTGLALNIQYF. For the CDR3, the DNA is TGTGCCAGCAGCGTAGGGGGGACGGGACTAGCTTTGAACATTCAGTACTTC.

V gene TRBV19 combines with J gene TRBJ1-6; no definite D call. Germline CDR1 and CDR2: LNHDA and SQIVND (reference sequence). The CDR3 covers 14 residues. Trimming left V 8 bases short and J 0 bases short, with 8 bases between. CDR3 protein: CASAPGSYNSPLHF. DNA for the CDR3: TGTGCCAGTGCTCCCGGCTCCTATAATTCACCCCTCCACTTT.